The T cell receptor (beta chain) under discussion was sequenced for a study of shared clonotypes between healthy human individuals. For the study at large: For every donor, three CD4 naive, three CD4 memory, two CD8 naive and one CD8 memory plates were used. Points from the study as a whole: Naive subsets generally had larger estimated richness than memory subsets.

Sequencing was performed with immunoSEQ multiplex PCR; in TCRdb, only in-frame clones are kept and a portion is missing. The sample carries 2 million to 2.5 million clones, over 85% recorded once. Subsets obtained from CD4+ cells comprised CD45RA+ naive and CD45RA-negative memory cells. Notes on this clone: Its antigen is undetermined.

Sequenced: naive CD4+ T cells from PBMCs. Subset meaning: CD45RA+ positively selected. The sequence was collected from a man between 18 and 35 years old in good health. Some clones in this sample may be carry-over from other donors' samples.

The CDR3 DNA is TGTGCCAGCAGTGAAATCGGGGAGCTGTTTTTT. Its translation: CASSEIGELFF. V gene TRBV2 combines with J gene TRBJ2-2; D unclear. The CDR3 loop spans 11 amino acids. Per the germline V gene, CDR1 is SNHLY and CDR2 is FYNNEI. Trimming left V 2 bases short and J 7 bases short, with 2 bases between.